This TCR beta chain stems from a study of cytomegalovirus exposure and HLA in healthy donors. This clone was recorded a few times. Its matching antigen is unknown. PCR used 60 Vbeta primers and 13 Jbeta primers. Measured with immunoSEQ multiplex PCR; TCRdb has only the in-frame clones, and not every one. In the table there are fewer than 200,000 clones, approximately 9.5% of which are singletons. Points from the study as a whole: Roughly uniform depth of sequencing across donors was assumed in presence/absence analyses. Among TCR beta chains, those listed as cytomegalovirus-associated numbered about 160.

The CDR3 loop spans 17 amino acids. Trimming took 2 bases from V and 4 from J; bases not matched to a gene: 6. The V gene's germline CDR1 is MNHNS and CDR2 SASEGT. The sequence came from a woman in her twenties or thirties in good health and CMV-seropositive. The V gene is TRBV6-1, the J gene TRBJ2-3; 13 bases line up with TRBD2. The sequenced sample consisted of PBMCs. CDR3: CASSEFTSGRGADTQYF. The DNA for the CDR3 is TGTGCCAGCAGTGAATTCACTAGCGGGAGGGGGGCAGATACGCAGTATTTT.